This TCR beta chain was sequenced in a study of cytomegalovirus exposure and HLA in healthy donors. Overall study findings and caveats: Most CMV-associated TCR beta chains appeared HLA-restricted in a later analysis.

The CDR3 loop spans 15 amino acids. Trimming cost V 2 bases and J 3 bases, with 13 bases left between them. Germline loops: CDR1 MNHEY, CDR2 SVGAGI. The PCR ran on 60 Vbeta and 13 Jbeta primers. Profiling relied on immunoSEQ multiplex PCR, and the TCRdb table lists in-frame clones only, not all of them. The table records roughly 140,000 clones, around 77% of them present only once. About this clone: The antigen remains undetermined.

This TCR was sampled from a woman in her forties or fifties in good health and CMV-seronegative. This chain connects TRBV6-5 to TRBJ1-1; tentative D call: TRBD1 (5 bases). The specimen sequenced was PBMCs. Written as DNA, the CDR3 is TGTGCCAGCAGTTACACCCCCCGGGGGTACACTGAAGCTTTCTTT. This codes for CASSYTPRGYTEAFF.